The subject of this entry is one T cell receptor beta chain. This clonotype was seen a handful of times. Its recognized antigen is unknown. No quality values exist for individual bases; no much larger clone is one base distant. Data came from an Illumina HiSeq 2500. TCR beta libraries were prepared by quantitative 5'-RACE with molecular barcodes. In the paper's pipeline: To identify disease-linked TCR variants, a new computational method was used, one built on a probabilistic model of VDJ rearrangement. TCRdb took the public reads, trimmed them with fastp at Q25, ran MiXCR for clone calling and kept in-frame beta chains. Identical CDR3 protein sequences are pooled into one entry, listed with their most common genes and DNA. TCRdb, not the original authors, processed these V and J calls. Here the sample has about 800,000 distinct CDR3 sequences; approximately 12% occur a single time. About 0.49% of the sample goes to the ten largest clones.

This sample stems from a study of CD8 T cells in ankylosing spondylitis (dated by TCRdb to 2016 to 2017). Describing the broader study: T cell receptor beta repertoires were profiled in healthy donors and ankylosing spondylitis patients so that disease-linked TCR variants could be found. The full study cohort was made up of about two dozen ankylosing spondylitis patients and roughly 98 healthy donors. Peripheral blood was sampled, and synovial fluid was additionally collected from ankylosing spondylitis patients. Overall study outcomes, separate from this receptor: Some motif variants had previously been reported in the synovial fluid and blood of reactive arthritis patients, which suggests shared mechanisms of disease initiation. The disease-linked clones were reported to be significantly enriched in matched synovial fluid samples from ankylosing spondylitis patients. The disease-linked clones showed a CD8+ phenotype and occurred at relatively low frequencies in peripheral blood. Blood from ankylosing spondylitis patients appeared to be characterized by a TCR beta motif composed of roughly 8 highly homologous amino acid variants.

The germline V gene (reference sequence) sets CDR1 to DFQATT and CDR2 to SNEGSKA. The V end loses 7 bases and the J end loses 9 bases, and a stretch of 16 bases separates them. From its cysteine to its phenylalanine, the CDR3 spans 12 amino acids. Solely the CDR3 DNA is kept, with 36 bases framed from the first base. The specimen was blood, either unsorted or a sorted T cell fraction (not recorded which). The chain employs TRBV20-1 and TRBJ2-1; TRBD2 might be the D gene, on 7 matching bases. This receptor was taken from a male donor with ankylosing spondylitis. The bases read TGCAGTGGTCGAGGGGGGGCTGGTGAGCAGTTCTTC. This is translated as CSGRGGAGEQFF.